The 16 T cell receptor beta chains listed next were all sequenced from one sample in a study of control samples from healthy donors and cancer patients. Sequencing used immunoSEQ multiplex PCR; TCRdb keeps in-frame clones, though not all of them. The profile covers some 37,000 clones, with about 90% appearing a single time and around 4% taken by the ten largest. Sample: blood. These receptors were obtained from a woman between 45 and 65 years old in good health.

The gene calls are TRBV28 and TRBJ1-4, with D possibly matching TRBD1 (5 bases). Germline assignment: CDR1 MDHEN and CDR2 SYDVKM. The CDR3 totals 15 residues. The V gene lost 7 bases and the J gene lost 2 bases, with 14 bases spanning the gap. The CDR3 DNA reads TGTGCCAGCACCCTAGGGACGGTGACTAATGAAAAACTGTTTTTT. Amino acids: CASTLGTVTNEKLFF.

This chain uses TRBV28 with TRBJ1-5, with TRBD1 matching 8 bases. CDR3 size: 16 residues. V lost 4 bases and J lost 0; bases outside the gene matches: 5. Germline assignment: CDR1 MDHEN and CDR2 SYDVKM. For the CDR3, the DNA is TGTGCCAGCAGTTACACAGGGGGGTCTAGCAATCAGCCCCAGCATTTT. Protein: CASSYTGGSSNQPQHF.

The CDR3 coding sequence is TGTGCCAGCACCCAGTCGTTAGGGGGGACTGAAGCTTTCTTT. Protein sequence: CASTQSLGGTEAFF. The J gene is TRBJ1-1, the V gene TRBV6-5, with a possible D match to TRBD1 (6 bases). Germline loops: CDR1 MNHEY, CDR2 SVGAGI. The CDR3 loop spans 14 amino acids. Trimming stripped 7 bases from V and 5 bases from J, with 17 bases between.

The chain joins TRBV11-3 to TRBJ1-3; no clear D gene. This CDR3 contains 13 residues. With 2 bases removed from V and 2 bases from J, the gap between germline ends came to 4 bases. Germline-derived CDR1 and CDR2 are SGHNT and YENEEA. This CDR3 is CASSLTTGNTIYF. The CDR3 bases are TGTGCCAGCAGCTTAACGACTGGAAACACCATATATTTT.

The CDR3 here is CASSQEYGQGMNGYTF. In DNA, the CDR3 is TGCGCCAGCAGCCAAGAATACGGGCAGGGAATGAATGGCTACACCTTC. The chain joins TRBV4-3 to TRBJ1-2; possible D gene TRBD1, 5 bases. CDR3 size: 16 residues. Germline V gene sequence: CDR1 LGHNA, CDR2 YSLEER. V gave up 0 bases and J gave up 6 bases, with 17 bases separating them.

The chain joins TRBV28 to TRBJ2-3, with 9 bases fitting TRBD2. The V segment lost 6 bases and the J segment 5 bases; nucleotides outside the gene matches: 9. This CDR3 contains 15 residues. Germline CDR1 and CDR2: MDHEN and SYDVKM. CDR3 sequence reads: CASSAGGAGGDTQYF. DNA of the CDR3: TGTGCCAGCAGCGCGGGGGGGGCCGGGGGAGATACGCAGTATTTT.

This chain uses TRBV3-1 (or the pseudogene TRBV3-2) with TRBJ1-1; D is uncertain. Germline values: CDR1 LGHDT, CDR2 YNNKEL (reference sequence). The length of the CDR3 is 13 residues. Trimming took off 7 bases at V and 6 bases at J, with 15 bases between the two ends. For the CDR3, the DNA is TGTGCCAGCACTAAAGTGCGGGGAGCTGAAGCTTTCTTT. Translation gives CASTKVRGAEAFF.

This sequence joins TRBV10-3 and TRBJ2-3; 8 bases match TRBD1. The CDR3 is 16 residues long. Trimming took 6 bases from V and 4 from J; bases not matched to a gene: 12. Germline V CDR1 and CDR2: ENHRY, SYGVKD. CDR3 loop: CAISRTTGTGADTQYF. The CDR3 region has the DNA TGTGCCATCAGCCGAACCACCGGGACAGGAGCAGATACGCAGTATTTT.

The chain joins TRBV24-1 to TRBJ2-2, with 7 nucleotides matching TRBD1. CDR3 length: 15 amino acids. Trimming took 7 bases from V and 3 from J; bases not matched to a gene: 7. Germline CDR1 KGHDR, CDR2 SFDVKD. CDR3 coding DNA: TGTGCCACCAGCATGGACAGGCAGGACACCGGGGAGCTGTTTTTT. This codes for CATSMDRQDTGELFF.

The J gene is TRBJ1-3, the V gene TRBV29-1; D is unclear. V dropped 5 bases and J dropped 4 bases, with 15 bases sitting between them. There are 14 residues in the CDR3. Germline CDR1 SQVTM, CDR2 ANQGSEA. The CDR3 nucleotides are TGCAGCGTTCAAAGGGTTTTAGACGGAAACACCATATATTTT. As protein: CSVQRVLDGNTIYF.

The genes are TRBV5-1 and TRBJ1-1, with TRBD1 matching 9 bases. The length of the CDR3 is 17 residues. V lost 1 base, J lost 6 bases, and 13 bases stayed unmatched. Germline values: CDR1 SGHRS, CDR2 YFSETQ. CDR3 DNA sequence: TGCGCCAGCAGCTTGAAAGGACAGGGGATTTTCGGTGCTGAAGCTTTCTTT. It specifies CASSLKGQGIFGAEAFF.

The V gene is TRBV14, the J gene TRBJ1-6; D call uncertain. Trimming removed 0 bases from V and 6 bases from J, with 9 bases in between. This CDR3 comprises 15 residues. The V gene's germline CDR1 is SGHDN and CDR2 FVKESK. The CDR3 DNA sequence: TGTGCCAGCAGCCAAGAGCGGGGAACTAATTCACCCCTCCACTTT. Translated, it gives CASSQERGTNSPLHF.

This clone was recorded once. CDR3 amino acids: CASSPWVRQGRDTEAFF. In DNA form, the CDR3 reads TGTGCCAGCAGTCCCTGGGTGAGACAGGGGCGCGACACTGAAGCTTTCTTT. The gene calls are TRBV28 and TRBJ1-1; 8 bases are a match to TRBD1. The V and J ends lost 5 bases and 3 bases, in that order; junction bases with no gene match: 14. The CDR3 loop spans 17 amino acids. In germline, CDR1 is MDHEN, CDR2 SYDVKM.

This clone was counted once. This rearrangement joins TRBV25-1 to TRBJ1-2, with D possibly being TRBD1 (6 bases). CDR3 length: 14 residues. Germline loops: CDR1 MGHDK, CDR2 SYGVNS. Trimming took off 4 bases at V and 8 bases at J, with 17 bases between the two ends. CDR3 amino acids: CASSAIGQSAGYTF. CDR3 sequence (DNA): TGTGCCAGCAGTGCGATCGGACAGAGCGCCGGCTACACCTTC.

This chain links TRBV9 with TRBJ2-2; D not resolved. The germline V gene encodes CDR1 SGDLS and CDR2 YYNGEE. CDR3 length: 15 amino acids. Trimming pared 2 bases from V and 4 bases from J, leaving 12 bases between. The CDR3 DNA is TGTGCCAGCAGCGTCCTCTCCACGGGCACCGGGGAGCTGTTTTTT. Its translation: CASSVLSTGTGELFF.

The chain carries TRBV6-2 or TRBV6-3 and TRBJ1-1; no reliable D call. CDR3 length: 11 amino acids. V lost 5 bases to trimming and J lost 10 bases, with 11 bases between them. The germline V gene has CDR1 MNHEY and CDR2 SVGEGT. CDR3 sequence (DNA): TGTGCCAGCAGTAGAGGCCAAGGAGCTTTCTTT. Its protein is CASSRGQGAFF.